This TCR beta chain was sequenced in a study of control samples from healthy donors and cancer patients. Germline CDR1 SSHAT, CDR2 FNYEAQ (reference sequence). This CDR3 has 17 amino acids. V dropped 5 bases and J dropped 5; count of bases not matched to a gene: 15. This table comes from immunoSEQ multiplex PCR, and its TCRdb copy is limited to in-frame clones, with some not included. The repertoire holds about 10,000 clones, with approximately 91% as singletons. The chain couples TRBV7-7 to TRBJ2-3; 8 bases align to TRBD2. The sequence derives from a man in his 60s with colorectal cancer. Input material: PBMCs. CDR3 in amino acids: CASSRDLTGGPGDTQYF. Here the CDR3 DNA reads TGTGCCAGCAGCCGTGACTTAACGGGGGGGCCGGGAGATACGCAGTATTTT.